A single TCR beta chain is shown here with its context. This specimen comes from a study of T cells after yellow fever vaccination. By 5'RACE template switching, TCR cDNA was produced, with a universal primer site and UMIs added in the process. TCRdb independently ran MiXCR on the 5' RACE reads; one entry per CDR3 protein. Of more than 350,000 distinct CDR3 sequences listed, roughly 12% are singletons. The germline V and J ends were trimmed by 5 bases and 3 bases, with 8 bases remaining between them. There are 12 residues in the CDR3. In germline, CDR1 is KGHSH, CDR2 LQKENI. The source of this sequence is a young man who received the YFV17D yellow fever vaccine. V and J are TRBV18 and TRBJ2-7, with D hard to call. The sample in question was PBMCs, obtained on the day of the first yellow fever vaccination. The CDR3: CASSTDFYEQYF. The DNA for the CDR3 is TGTGCCAGCTCAACCGACTTCTACGAGCAGTACTTC.